This is a list of T cell receptor beta chains from one sample in a study of T cells in Graves' hyperthyroidism and ophthalmopathy. One entry per CDR3 protein, called by TCRdb with MiXCR from the multiplex PCR reads. The sample contains a few hundred thousand distinct CDR3 sequences, 46% of which appear only once. Material for sequencing was peripheral blood or thyroid tissue (not recorded which). These receptors were obtained from an adult woman with Graves' disease, either hyperthyroidism or ophthalmopathy (not recorded which). Each CDR3 is given with its conserved first and last residue.

>TRBV12-3/TRBV12-4|TRBJ1-6
CASSLDSRSPLHF
>TRBV7-9|TRBJ2-5
CASSLGATGYQETQYF
>TRBV7-8|TRBJ2-7
CASSSPVASGGFGQYF
>TRBV20-1|TRBJ1-2
CSSNYGYTF
>TRBV15|TRBJ2-5
CATSISPTGAVETQYF
>TRBV12-3/TRBV12-4|TRBJ2-5
CASRTGGSGETQYF
>TRBV7-6|TRBJ2-3
CASKDNSGGASTDTQYF
>TRBV20-1|TRBJ1-1
CSVAGRAEAFF
>TRBV11-3|TRBJ2-2
CASSPDRLAGLTGELFF
>TRBV28|TRBJ1-5
CATGWGNQPQHF
>TRBV7-9|TRBJ2-7
CASSSTRQGTCEQYF
>TRBV7-2|TRBJ1-1
CASSSKIMNTEAFF
>TRBV28|TRBJ1-2
CASSLESGMDGYTF
>TRBV2|TRBJ1-5
CASSWTESNQPQHF
>TRBV20-1|TRBJ2-5
CSASPSAWRDYQETQYF
>TRBV2|TRBJ1-2
CASRRGQGDGYTF
>TRBV7-8|TRBJ2-5
CASSAQASVQETQYF
>TRBV24-1|TRBJ2-5
CATSGAGGPRETQYF
>TRBV15|TRBJ1-5
CATSRTGAGGNPQHF
>TRBV25-1|TRBJ2-5
CASSVGQGRETQYF
>TRBV2|TRBJ1-6
CASAGDHSNQPLHF
>TRBV9|TRBJ2-2
CASSVGPSGELFF
>TRBV20-1|TRBJ2-5
CSAQEPPSGETQYF
>TRBV28|TRBJ1-2
CAASALNYGYTF
>TRBV4-1|TRBJ1-2
CASSQDLHTGYGYTF
>TRBV10-3|TRBJ1-6
CAIRQGTYYNSPLHF
>TRBV2|TRBJ2-7
CASMADRGLGEQYF
>TRBV9|TRBJ1-6
CASSVGGAKQYNSPLHF
>TRBV7-9|TRBJ1-4
CASSLALTEPTNEKLFF
>TRBV15|TRBJ1-2
CATSSLDREYYGYGYTF
>TRBV12-3/TRBV12-4|TRBJ1-5
CAISDGLQPQHF
>TRBV7-2|TRBJ2-6
CASSLGVGNTGANVLTF
>TRBV6-5|TRBJ1-4
CASSSWDDEKLFF
>TRBV7-2|TRBJ2-5
CASSLAFLETQYF
>TRBV24-1|TRBJ2-2
CATSDFGSITGELFF
>TRBV6-6|TRBJ2-7
CATQGGEAREQYF
>TRBV7-3|.
CASSGLAGGYNEQYF